Each of the 29 T cell receptor beta chains below was sequenced from the same sample in a study of T cells in Graves' hyperthyroidism and ophthalmopathy. RNA transcripts served as the template for amplifying TCR beta CDR3 regions. RT-PCR in the first round (using the HTBI primer set) targeted the TCR CDR3. TCRdb ran MiXCR on the multiplex PCR reads and lists one entry per CDR3 protein. The repertoire has 150,000 or so distinct CDR3 sequences, about 9.4% of them found once; the top ten carry around 20%. Sequenced input: blood. The receptors derive from a woman aged 18 to 35 with Graves' hyperthyroidism that later progressed to Graves' ophthalmopathy.

The chain recombines TRBV2 with TRBJ1-1; D uncertain. CDR1 and CDR2 from the germline V gene are SNHLY and FYNNEI. Trimming removed 6 bases at V and 5 bases at J, with 16 bases between. The CDR3 covers 14 residues. CDR3 DNA: TGTGCCAGCAGAGACCCCAGGAGAGGAACTGAAGCTTTCTTT. Translated: CASRDPRRGTEAFF.

This clonotype was seen at least ten times. J is TRBJ2-5 and V is TRBV9, with TRBD2 identical over 7 bases. The germline gives CDR1 SGDLS, CDR2 YYNGEE. With 1 base clipped from V and 5 bases from J, the junction kept 8 bases outside the gene matches. CDR3 length: 15 amino acids. The CDR3 bases are TGTGCCAGCAGCGTATTGGGGGGGGGACGGGAGACCCAGTACTTC. This translates into CASSVLGGGRETQYF.

Regarding this clonotype: It may be a read error: a sequence one base away is much more abundant. V and J are TRBV7-7 and TRBJ2-2, with a possible D match to TRBD2 (5 bases). Germline V gives CDR1 SSHAT, CDR2 FNYEAQ (reference sequence). This CDR3 comprises 13 residues. The CDR3 spells CASSLLSTGELVF. The CDR3, as DNA: TGTGCCAGCAGCTTACTTAGCACCGGGGAGCTGGTTTTT.

This clonotype was seen many times. This chain's CDR3 is CASSPPEGGREKLFF. DNA of the CDR3: TGTGCCAGCTCACCCCCCGAGGGAGGGCGGGAAAAACTGTTTTTT. The chain recombines TRBV18 with TRBJ1-4; D unresolved. Trimming removed 3 bases at V and 8 bases at J, with 16 bases between. This CDR3 is 15 amino acids long. CDR1 KGHSH and CDR2 LQKENI come from the germline V gene.

The chain links TRBV6-1 to TRBJ2-7; D remains unclear. Deletions cut 6 bases from V and 4 bases from J, with 16 bases between. The CDR3 contains 14 residues. Germline V gene data show CDR1 as MNHNS and CDR2 as SASEGT. CDR3 nucleotide sequence: TGTGCCAGCAGCCGCATCCGACTTACATACGAGCAGTACTTC. Its protein product is CASSRIRLTYEQYF.

This clonotype came up many times. This chain joins TRBV27 and TRBJ2-1; D is possibly TRBD1 or TRBD2 (7 bases each). This CDR3 region has 19 residues. V was shortened by 4 bases and J by 7 bases, with 29 bases between the two germline ends. CDR1 MNHEY and CDR2 SMNVEV come from the germline V gene (reference sequence). The CDR3 sequence is CASSSRGGGTLAPGNEQFF. CDR3 bases: TGTGCCAGCAGTTCCAGGGGGGGCGGGACACTAGCTCCAGGGAATGAGCAGTTCTTC.

This clonotype was seen a handful of times. Sequence at one end of the junction differs from germline and may be a read error. The chain is built from TRBV20-1 and TRBJ1-2; 7 positions match TRBD1. Germline CDR1 and CDR2: DFQATT and SNEGSKA (reference sequence). The CDR3 runs to 14 residues. The CDR3 reads CSATVRTGLYGYAF. CDR3 bases: TGCAGTGCTACAGTAAGGACAGGCCTCTATGGCTACGCCTTC.

This clonotype was found many times. This chain uses TRBV27 with TRBJ2-1; D could derive from TRBD1 or TRBD2 (6 bases each). The germline V and J ends were trimmed by 0 bases and 8 bases, with 14 bases remaining between them. Looked up from germline, CDR1 is MNHEY and CDR2 is SMNVEV (reference sequence). This CDR3 has 15 amino acids. CDR3 bases: TGTGCCAGCAGTTTATCGAGTCGGGGGCGAGATGAGCAGTTCTTC. It is translated as CASSLSSRGRDEQFF.

This clonotype was detected ten times or more. The J gene is TRBJ2-1, the V gene TRBV12-3 or TRBV12-4, with D maybe TRBD1 (6 bases). The V gene lost 4 bases and the J gene lost 8 bases, with 12 bases spanning the gap. The CDR3 length is 13 residues. CDR3 in DNA: TGTGCCAGCAGTTGGGGGCAGGCCGATGAGCAGTTCTTC. Translation: CASSWGQADEQFF.

This clonotype has at least ten counts. The chain links TRBV10-3 to TRBJ2-3; D remains ambiguous. This CDR3 has 15 residues. The germline V gene has CDR1 ENHRY and CDR2 SYGVKD. The V end was cut by 1 base, the J end by 2 bases, with 10 bases between. The CDR3 nucleotides are TGTGCCATCAGTGAGTTATGGGCGGACACAGATACGCAGTATTTT. Protein: CAISELWADTDTQYF.

This clonotype was observed at least ten times. V gene TRBV5-4 combines with J gene TRBJ1-1; D is perhaps TRBD1 (6 bases). CDR1 is SGHNT, CDR2 YYREEE, per germline (reference sequence). V lost 4 bases to trimming and J lost 7 bases, with 11 bases between them. The CDR3 runs 12 residues. The CDR3 region is CASSVGQNEAFF. The CDR3 DNA is TGTGCCAGCAGCGTGGGACAAAATGAAGCTTTCTTT.

At least ten counts were recorded for this clonotype. The chain links TRBV27 to TRBJ1-6; D is unresolved. The CDR3 sequence is 14 residues long. The germline gives CDR1 MNHEY, CDR2 SMNVEV (reference sequence). V dropped 4 bases and J dropped 0 bases, with 4 bases sitting between them. In DNA, the CDR3 is TGTGCCAGCAGTTCTGGCTCCTATAATTCACCCCTCCACTTT. Amino acid sequence: CASSSGSYNSPLHF.

This clonotype was seen a few times. This rearrangement joins TRBV2 to TRBJ2-1; 13 positions match TRBD2. Trimming at V came to 5 bases and at J to 15 bases, leaving 4 bases not matched to a gene. The CDR3 sequence is 12 residues long. The germline CDR1 and CDR2 sequences are SNHLY and FYNNEI. The CDR3 DNA reads TGTGCCAGCAGTCAAACTAGCGGGGGGGGGTTCTTC. It yields the protein CASSQTSGGGFF.

This clonotype came up many times. The V and J genes are TRBV28 and TRBJ2-1; 7 bases map to TRBD1. Germline loops: CDR1 MDHEN, CDR2 SYDVKM. V dropped 3 bases and J dropped 15; count of bases not matched to a gene: 5. The CDR3 has 11 amino acids. Here the CDR3 reads CASSFTGVPFF. DNA of the CDR3: TGTGCCAGCAGTTTTACAGGGGTGCCGTTCTTC.

The table lists this clonotype with many counts. The chain recombines TRBV11-2 with TRBJ2-5; TRBD2 matches 7 bases. CDR3 length: 11 amino acids. CDR1 is SGHAT and CDR2 is FQNNGV in the germline V gene. V lost 8 bases, J lost 7 bases, and 4 bases stayed unmatched. CDR3 protein: CASGLDWTQYF. In DNA form, the CDR3 reads TGTGCCAGCGGACTAGACTGGACCCAGTACTTC.

This clonotype has ten or more counts. The chain recombines TRBV20-1 with TRBJ2-7; D is possibly TRBD2 (6 bases). CDR3 length equals 14 residues. Trimming removed 1 base from V and 3 bases from J, with 13 bases in between. Looked up from germline, CDR1 is DFQATT and CDR2 is SNEGSKA (reference sequence). CDR3 sequence (DNA): TGCAGTGCTAGAGTCGGGGACTCTCACTACGAGCAGTACTTC. As protein: CSARVGDSHYEQYF.

In this sample, this clonotype turned up many times. The chain is built from TRBV15 and TRBJ2-3; D unresolved. Germline V gene data show CDR1 as LNHNV and CDR2 as YYDKDF (reference sequence). The CDR3 is 12 amino acids. Trimming pared 7 bases from V and 8 bases from J, leaving 13 bases between. The CDR3 here is CATKPSSGTQYF. DNA of the CDR3: TGTGCCACCAAGCCAAGCTCTGGTACGCAGTATTTT.

The rearrangement uses TRBV11-2 and TRBJ2-5; a possible D gene is TRBD1 (5 bases). V was trimmed by 1 base and J by 4 bases, leaving 13 bases between them. The CDR3 is 15 residues long. Per the germline V gene, CDR1 is SGHAT and CDR2 is FQNNGV. CDR3 in amino acids: CASSLAPRVLETQYF. The CDR3 DNA is TGTGCCAGCAGCTTAGCTCCCAGGGTGCTAGAGACCCAGTACTTC.

This clonotype was counted many times. This chain links TRBV29-1 with TRBJ2-6; TRBD1 might be the D (6 bases). Germline CDR1 SQVTM, CDR2 ANQGSEA. The V and J ends lost 4 bases and 0 bases respectively, with 16 bases between them. The CDR3 sequence is 17 residues long. CDR3 nucleotide sequence: TGCAGCGTTGCCATGGGACATCGGAACTCTGGGGCCAACGTCCTGACTTTC. The encoded protein is CSVAMGHRNSGANVLTF.

This clonotype has at least ten counts. The chain recombines TRBV20-1 with TRBJ1-1, with 7 bases aligning to TRBD1. Germline CDR1 reads DFQATT; CDR2 reads SNEGSKA (reference sequence). After removal of 7 bases from V and 1 base from J, the junction contained 3 bases not matched to a gene. The CDR3 is 12 amino acids. The CDR3 nucleotides read TGCAGTGGGAACAGGGGGAACACTGAAGCTTTCTTT. Protein product: CSGNRGNTEAFF.

This clonotype was recorded at least ten times. The V and J genes are TRBV6-1 and TRBJ2-7; D may be TRBD1 or TRBD2 (6 bases each). This CDR3 comprises 16 residues. Germline V lookup: CDR1 MNHNS, CDR2 SASEGT. The V and J ends lost 6 bases and 3 bases respectively, with 21 bases between them. The CDR3 sequence: CASSLTTLRGLYEQYF. The CDR3, as DNA: TGTGCCAGCAGCCTTACAACGCTCCGGGGGCTCTACGAGCAGTACTTC.

This clonotype was observed a few times. The CDR3 DNA sequence: TGTGCCATCAGCCCTCGGGACCCTAGCACAGATACGCAGTATTTT. It codes for CAISPRDPSTDTQYF. The rearrangement uses TRBV10-3 and TRBJ2-3; D may match TRBD1 or TRBD2 (5 bases each). The CDR3 spans 15 residues. The ends were cut back, 6 bases at V and 0 bases at J, with 13 bases in the middle. Germline CDR1 ENHRY, CDR2 SYGVKD.

CDR3 protein: CASSYLDEQYF. CDR3 bases: TGTGCCAGCAGTTATCTGGACGAGCAGTACTTC. The V gene is TRBV12-3 or TRBV12-4, the J gene TRBJ2-7; D gene ambiguous. Trimming took off 4 bases at V and 5 bases at J, with 6 bases between the two ends. The CDR3 has 11 amino acids.

This clonotype has more than one count but fewer than ten. This may be a read error: a much more frequent sequence differs by one nucleotide. The gene calls are TRBV28 and TRBJ2-7; tentative D call: TRBD1 (6 bases). The CDR3 totals 12 residues. The V end lost 10 bases, the J end lost 1 base, and 11 bases lay between the germline ends. Germline V CDR1 and CDR2: MDHEN, SYDVKM. The CDR3 DNA reads as TGTGCCAACGGGACAACATCCTACGAGCAGTACTTC. This sequence encodes CANGTTSYEQYF.

This clonotype was observed many times. The CDR3 coding sequence is TGTGCCAGCAGCGTCGCCTATTCTAACACTGAAGCTTTCTTT. Translated: CASSVAYSNTEAFF. V and J are TRBV9 and TRBJ1-1; no firm D call. This CDR3 has 14 residues. Germline CDR1 SGDLS, CDR2 YYNGEE. Trimming took 2 bases from V and 2 from J, leaving 10 bases between them.

This clonotype was counted between two and nine times. The chain uses TRBV4-1 and TRBJ2-7; perhaps TRBD1 as D (6 bases). The V and J ends lost 1 base and 4 bases respectively, with 11 bases between them. The CDR3 loop spans 14 amino acids. CDR1 is MGHRA, CDR2 YSYEKL, per germline. This CDR3 is CASSQVLGGYEQYF. Written as DNA, the CDR3 is TGCGCCAGCAGCCAAGTGTTAGGGGGTTACGAGCAGTACTTC.

This chain joins TRBV24-1 and TRBJ2-1; TRBD1 matches 8 bases. V lost 7 bases and J lost 4; bases outside the gene matches: 8. Germline CDR1 and CDR2: KGHDR and SFDVKD. The CDR3 length is 15 residues. The CDR3 loop reads CATSKPGQDYNEQFF. The CDR3 DNA reads as TGTGCCACCAGCAAACCGGGACAGGATTACAATGAGCAGTTCTTC.

The table lists this clonotype with many counts. The CDR3 DNA reads TGCAGCGCAAGCGACAGGGCTAACACTGAAGCTTTCTTT. Translating gives CSASDRANTEAFF. The chain employs TRBV29-1 and TRBJ1-1; TRBD1 matches at 7 bases. CDR1 SQVTM and CDR2 ANQGSEA come from the germline V gene. V trimming: 7 bases; J trimming: 2 bases; junction bases outside the gene matches: 7. The CDR3 sequence is 13 residues long.

This clonotype was seen repeatedly, ten times or more. The genes are TRBV27 and TRBJ2-7, with TRBD1 matching 7 bases. The length of the CDR3 is 14 residues. Germline V gene sequence: CDR1 MNHEY, CDR2 SMNVEV (reference sequence). Germline trimming cut 1 base from V and 3 bases from J; bases unmatched to any gene: 3. The CDR3 coding sequence is TGTGCCAGCAGTTTATTTCGGGACAGCTACGAGCAGTACTTC. Amino acid sequence: CASSLFRDSYEQYF.